One and the same sample provided the 7 T cell receptor beta chains below, sequenced in a study of T-cell reconstitution after alpha-beta-depleted transplantation in children. The authors prepared the TCRbeta library with unique molecular identifiers. TCRdb itself ran the PCR reads through MiXCR, one entry per CDR3 protein. The sample lists roughly 590,000 distinct CDR3 sequences; approximately 16% were seen once. Sequenced material: PBMCs from the stem cell graft donor, taken from the stem cell graft. The receptor set was obtained from a human donor who donated a stem cell graft to a child with acute myeloid leukemia.

The genes are TRBV20-1 and TRBJ2-5; 11 nucleotides align to TRBD2. Germline trimming cut 3 bases from V and 2 bases from J; bases unmatched to any gene: 5. This CDR3 contains 15 residues. Germline V gives CDR1 DFQATT, CDR2 SNEGSKA (reference sequence). The CDR3 coding sequence is TGCAGTGCTAGCGGATCTAGCGGGGGGCAAGAGACCCAGTACTTC. As protein: CSASGSSGGQETQYF.

This clonotype was recorded once. A read error may produce the germline difference seen at one junction end. The genes are TRBV12-3 or TRBV12-4 and TRBJ2-1; TRBD2 agrees at 11 bases. CDR3 size: 17 residues. The DNA of the CDR3 is TGTGCCAGCAGTTTAGCCCCAGGACTAGCGGGCGGCAATGAGCGGTTCTTC. This codes for CASSLAPGLAGGNERFF.

The chain has TRBV7-9 and TRBJ1-1; D ambiguous. The CDR3 is 11 amino acids. V dropped 5 bases and J dropped 10 bases, with 11 bases sitting between them. Germline V lookup: CDR1 SEHNR, CDR2 FQNEAQ (reference sequence). CDR3 sequence (DNA): TGTGCCAGCAGCCCCTATTTCGGAGCTTTCTTT. It translates to CASSPYFGAFF.

V is TRBV4-3 and J is TRBJ1-2; 7 nucleotides line up with TRBD1. This CDR3 spans 15 amino acids. From germline, CDR1 is LGHNA and CDR2 YSLEER. The trim removed 0 bases at V and 5 bases at J, leaving 6 bases unmatched. The CDR3 sequence is CASSQDEQGWYGYTF. The CDR3 DNA reads TGCGCCAGCAGCCAAGACGAACAGGGGTGGTATGGCTACACCTTC.

The rearrangement uses TRBV24-1 and TRBJ2-5; 12 nucleotides agree with TRBD1. This CDR3 has 17 amino acids. V lost 2 bases and J lost 5; bases outside the gene matches: 8. Germline CDR1 is KGHDR and CDR2 is SFDVKD. The CDR3 sequence is CATSDYAGTGGDETQYF. CDR3 nucleotide sequence: TGTGCCACCAGTGATTACGCCGGGACAGGGGGCGATGAGACCCAGTACTTC.

This clonotype was seen a few times. The chain joins TRBV6-1 to TRBJ2-2; 8 bases align to TRBD2. Germline V gives CDR1 MNHNS, CDR2 SASEGT. There are 15 residues in the CDR3. V shed 8 bases and J 4 bases; nucleotides not matched to a gene: 9. CDR3 sequence (DNA): TGTGCCAGCCGGGGGGTAGCGGGGTCCACCGGGGAGCTGTTTTTT. Protein sequence: CASRGVAGSTGELFF.

This clonotype was observed a handful of times. The CDR3 nucleotides read TGTGCCATCAGTGAGTTGCCTAGCGGGGGCGATACGCAGTATTTT. This sequence encodes CAISELPSGGDTQYF. The rearrangement uses TRBV10-3 and TRBJ2-3; the match to TRBD2 covers 10 bases. Germline V CDR1 and CDR2: ENHRY, SYGVKD. This CDR3 has 15 amino acids. V lost 1 base to trimming and J lost 6 bases; unmatched junction nucleotides: 4.